This entry lists 8 T cell receptor beta chains sequenced from one sample in a study of blood T cell repertoires in COVID-19 (TCRdb year 2020). To prepare the library, the immunoSEQ multiplex PCR assay was applied. The table comes from immuneACCESS by way of TCRdb, which keeps in-frame sequences with V and J called. Part of the clones is missing from these tables; in studies checked, under half for an unresolved V gene and the rest for unknown reasons. For this sample the table gives around 470,000 clones, of which around 90% were detected only once. In total, the top ten clones hold roughly 0.66% of the sample. Sequencing was carried out using PBMCs or T cells enriched from blood (not recorded which). The receptors originated from a man between 18 and 35 years old who had recovered from COVID-19.

Concerning this clone itself: Within the sample, other DNA sequences also encode this same CDR3. V is TRBV28 and J is TRBJ1-1; tentative D call: TRBD1 (6 bases). V was clipped by 6 bases and J by 1 base, with 12 bases between them. The CDR3 has 14 amino acids. Germline CDR1 and CDR2: MDHEN and SYDVKM. The CDR3 region is CASSPGQRNTEAFF. Here the CDR3 DNA reads TGTGCCAGCAGCCCCGGACAGCGGAACACTGAAGCTTTCTTT.

V is TRBV3-1 (or the pseudogene TRBV3-2) and J is TRBJ1-1; 8 bases line up with TRBD1. Trimming cost V 10 bases and J 4 bases; bases outside gene matches: 5. The length of the CDR3 is 12 residues. CDR1 and CDR2 (germline): LGHDT, YNNKEL (reference sequence). The DNA for the CDR3 is TGTGCCACAGGACAGGGTACCACTGAAGCTTTCTTT. As protein: CATGQGTTEAFF.

This rearrangement joins TRBV4-1 to TRBJ2-3, with D hard to call. The CDR3 is 18 residues long. Germline CDR1 and CDR2: MGHRA and YSYEKL. Trimming removed 0 bases at V and 6 bases at J, with 22 bases between. The CDR3 DNA reads TGCGCCAGCAGCCAAGATCCCGTGGAGACTCTGTTCCAGGATACGCAGTATTTT. This gives the protein CASSQDPVETLFQDTQYF.

This chain connects TRBV5-1 to TRBJ1-2; 8 bases map to TRBD1. The CDR3 runs to 16 residues. The J segment lost 5 bases and the V segment lost 0 bases, leaving 9 bases of the junction unmatched. Looked up from germline, CDR1 is SGHRS and CDR2 is YFSETQ. The CDR3 region is CASSLGRQGTEYGYTF. The CDR3 nucleotides read TGCGCCAGCAGCTTGGGGCGACAGGGGACGGAGTATGGCTACACCTTC.

The CDR3 DNA sequence: TGTGCCGGAAATCCAGGGGATACCGGGGAGCTGTTTTTT. As protein: CAGNPGDTGELFF. The gene calls are TRBV9 and TRBJ2-2, with a tentative D call TRBD1 (6 bases). CDR1 is SGDLS, CDR2 YYNGEE, per germline. Trimming shortened V by 10 bases and J by 5 bases, and 15 bases separated the two germline ends. CDR3 length: 13 residues.

This clone occurred once. The chain carries TRBV19 and TRBJ2-2; 13 bases line up with TRBD2. J lost 5 bases, V lost 8 bases, and 11 bases had no gene match. The germline CDR1 and CDR2 sequences are LNHDA and SQIVND (reference sequence). The CDR3 runs 17 residues. CDR3 amino acids: CASREGLAGVRTGELFF. DNA for the CDR3: TGTGCCAGTCGCGAAGGACTAGCGGGAGTCCGGACCGGGGAGCTGTTTTTT.

The rearrangement links TRBV7-3 to TRBJ2-3, with D perhaps TRBD1 (6 bases). V was clipped by 2 bases and J by 0 bases, with 12 bases between them. The CDR3 has 16 amino acids. The germline gives CDR1 SGHTA, CDR2 FQGTGA. As DNA, the CDR3 is TGTGCCAGCAGCTTAGGCGACAGGATAAGCACAGATACGCAGTATTTT. Amino acid sequence: CASSLGDRISTDTQYF.

V and J are TRBV2 and TRBJ1-5; no clear D. The CDR3 is 16 residues long. CDR1 and CDR2 (germline): SNHLY, FYNNEI. Trimming removed 3 bases from V and 0 bases from J, with 12 bases in between. The CDR3 DNA reads as TGTGCCAGCAGTGAGGGCAGAAAACTTAGCAATCAGCCCCAGCATTTT. Translating gives CASSEGRKLSNQPQHF.